The 25 T cell receptor beta chains given below trace back to one sample, sequenced in a study of control samples from healthy donors and cancer patients. The repertoire was sequenced with immunoSEQ multiplex PCR; TCRdb's copy has only in-frame clones and lacks some. The sample has about 78,000 clones, roughly 91% seen once. Input material: blood. These receptors all come from a woman aged 60-70 years in good health.

V and J are TRBV7-2 and TRBJ2-2, with 7 bases aligning to TRBD2. V gave up 1 base and J gave up 3 bases; unmatched junction bases: 5. The CDR3 runs 16 residues. CDR1 SGHTA and CDR2 FQGNSA come from the germline V gene. The CDR3 spells CASSLELGGYTGELFF. For the CDR3, the DNA is TGTGCCAGCAGCTTAGAGCTCGGGGGGTACACCGGGGAGCTGTTTTTT.

The chain links TRBV9 to TRBJ2-1; 10 bases line up with TRBD2. The CDR3 contains 15 residues. The germline CDR1 and CDR2 sequences are SGDLS and YYNGEE. Trimming cost V 0 bases and J 9 bases; bases outside gene matches: 6. The CDR3 DNA follows: TGTGCCAGCAGCGTAGCCCTAGCGGGAGAAGTTGAGCAGTTCTTC. Amino acid sequence: CASSVALAGEVEQFF.

This clone was observed a few times. The CDR3 region is CASSLTTGGRWNEQFF. The CDR3 DNA sequence: TGCGCCAGCAGTCTGACAACAGGGGGCAGGTGGAATGAGCAGTTCTTC. This chain links TRBV5-1 with TRBJ2-1; 9 bases are a match to TRBD1. The V and J ends lost 5 bases and 7 bases, in that order; junction bases with no gene match: 13. In germline, CDR1 is SGHRS, CDR2 YFSETQ. The CDR3 consists of 16 residues. The variable domain in full, completed from reference TRBV5-1 and TRBJ2-1, reads KAGVTQTPRYLIKTRGQQVTLSCSPISGHRSVSWYQQTPGQGLQFLFEYFSETQRNKGNFPGRFSGRQFSNSRSEMNVSTLELGDSALYLCASSLTTGGRWNEQFFGPGTRLTVL.

The chain recombines TRBV5-4 with TRBJ2-7, with 9 bases lining up with TRBD1. CDR1 is SGHNT, CDR2 YYREEE, per germline (reference sequence). The V segment lost 2 bases and the J segment 7 bases; nucleotides outside the gene matches: 10. The CDR3 covers 15 residues. The CDR3 region is CASSFARQGGQEQYF. As DNA, the CDR3 is TGTGCCAGCAGCTTCGCTCGACAGGGGGGACAGGAGCAGTACTTC.

The chain employs TRBV27 and TRBJ1-2; 7 nucleotides align to TRBD1. With V trimmed by 6 bases and J by 4 bases, 5 bases remained unmatched. This CDR3 region has 13 residues. Germline V lookup: CDR1 MNHEY, CDR2 SMNVEV (reference sequence). CDR3 sequence: CASSRGTVYGYTF. The CDR3 DNA reads as TGTGCCAGCAGCCGTGGGACAGTCTATGGCTACACCTTC.

V gene TRBV7-9 combines with J gene TRBJ2-1, with 12 nucleotides matching TRBD2. CDR1 is SEHNR and CDR2 is FQNEAQ in the germline V gene (reference sequence). V shed 4 bases and J 8 bases; nucleotides not matched to a gene: 6. The CDR3 length is 15 residues. The CDR3 DNA reads TGTGCCAGCAGCTCATCTAGCGGGGGGGCCGATGAGCAGTTCTTC. This codes for CASSSSSGGADEQFF.

V gene TRBV2 combines with J gene TRBJ1-3, with D unclear. In germline, CDR1 is SNHLY, CDR2 FYNNEI. This CDR3 contains 13 residues. V was clipped by 5 bases and J by 4 bases, with 9 bases between them. This CDR3 reads CASSSGPGNTIYF. CDR3 DNA: TGTGCCAGCAGTAGCGGTCCGGGAAACACCATATATTTT.

The chain uses TRBV30 and TRBJ1-1; possible D gene TRBD1, 5 bases. The germline V gene encodes CDR1 GTSNPN and CDR2 SVGIG (reference sequence). V was clipped by 2 bases and J by 4 bases, with 8 bases between them. There are 12 residues in the CDR3. This CDR3 reads CAWSWGSTEAFF. The CDR3 DNA sequence: TGTGCCTGGAGTTGGGGCAGCACTGAAGCTTTCTTT.

The rearrangement joins TRBV28 to TRBJ2-1; 8 nucleotides agree with TRBD1. The CDR3 is 15 residues long. The J segment lost 3 bases and the V segment lost 3 bases, leaving 4 bases of the junction unmatched. Per germline, CDR1 MDHEN and CDR2 SYDVKM. The CDR3 spells CASSFQGAFYNEQFF. DNA for the CDR3: TGTGCCAGCAGTTTTCAGGGGGCGTTCTACAATGAGCAGTTCTTC.

V gene TRBV12-3 or TRBV12-4 combines with J gene TRBJ1-3, with D possibly being TRBD1 (6 bases). V dropped 6 bases and J dropped 0 bases, with 6 bases sitting between them. The CDR3 loop spans 13 amino acids. Here the CDR3 reads CASRDSSGNTIYF. The CDR3 coding sequence is TGTGCCAGCAGGGACAGCTCTGGAAACACCATATATTTT.

CDR3 sequence: CASSRSLGRNDEQYF. The CDR3 DNA is TGTGCCAGCAGCAGGTCCTTAGGCAGGAATGACGAGCAGTACTTC. The chain joins TRBV9 to TRBJ2-7; no definite D call. The germline gives CDR1 SGDLS, CDR2 YYNGEE. V dropped 4 bases and J dropped 5 bases, with 19 bases sitting between them. The CDR3 totals 15 residues.

The chain employs TRBV15 and TRBJ2-1; possible D gene TRBD2, 6 bases. Trimming took off 5 bases at V and 3 bases at J, with 17 bases between the two ends. The CDR3 runs to 16 residues. Germline V gene data show CDR1 as LNHNV and CDR2 as YYDKDF (reference sequence). CDR3 coding DNA: TGTGCCACCAGCCGACGGGACTCCGGATTCTACAATGAGCAGTTCTTC. Translated: CATSRRDSGFYNEQFF.

The chain recombines TRBV2 with TRBJ1-4, with 7 bases that match TRBD1. There are 15 residues in the CDR3. J was trimmed by 8 bases and V by 6 bases; bases with no gene match: 12. In germline, CDR1 is SNHLY, CDR2 FYNNEI. In DNA, the CDR3 is TGTGCCAGCAGGGCCCAGGGGGGCAAGGAGGAAAAACTGTTTTTT. Translating it yields CASRAQGGKEEKLFF.

J is TRBJ2-7 and V is TRBV12-3 or TRBV12-4; 8 nucleotides match TRBD2. There are 13 residues in the CDR3. The ends lost 5 bases at V and 7 bases at J; junction bases unmatched: 7. This CDR3 is CASSISGVGEQYF. CDR3 DNA: TGTGCCAGCAGTATTAGCGGGGTAGGGGAGCAGTACTTC.

The chain joins TRBV30 to TRBJ2-2; the D is unclear. CDR1 and CDR2 (germline): GTSNPN, SVGIG (reference sequence). The CDR3 covers 15 residues. V lost 2 bases and J 3 bases, leaving 13 bases between the germline ends. The CDR3 coding sequence is TGTGCCTGGAGTCGTAGGGTTCGCGACACCGGGGAGCTGTTTTTT. Residues: CAWSRRVRDTGELFF.

V is TRBV3-1 (or the pseudogene TRBV3-2) and J is TRBJ2-3; 7 bases map to TRBD1. CDR3 length: 16 residues. Germline values: CDR1 LGHDT, CDR2 YNNKEL (reference sequence). J gave up 1 base and V 0 bases, and 4 bases lay outside the gene matches. CDR3 in DNA: TGTGCCAGCAGCCAAGATTTTGGACAGGGCACAGATACGCAGTATTTT. It is translated as CASSQDFGQGTDTQYF.

The rearrangement links TRBV4-3 to TRBJ2-1, with 15 bases identical to TRBD2. Unmatched junction bases numbered 2, after V lost 1 base and J lost 7 bases. From germline, CDR1 is LGHNA and CDR2 YSLEER. The CDR3 length is 16 residues. In DNA form, the CDR3 reads TGCGCCAGCAGCCAAGTGGGGACTAGCGGGAGGAATGAGCAGTTCTTC. Protein product: CASSQVGTSGRNEQFF.

The rearrangement joins TRBV5-6 to TRBJ2-7; the match to TRBD1 covers 10 bases. This CDR3 region has 16 residues. Germline loops: CDR1 SGHDT, CDR2 YYEEEE. J was trimmed by 5 bases and V by 2 bases; bases with no gene match: 10. The CDR3 coding sequence is TGTGCCAGCAGCTTACTCTCCGGGACAGGGGTCAACGAGCAGTACTTC. Translating it yields CASSLLSGTGVNEQYF.

V and J are TRBV5-1 and TRBJ2-7, with D hard to call. Germline assignment: CDR1 SGHRS and CDR2 YFSETQ. This CDR3 is 16 amino acids long. V was pared by 6 bases and J by 0 bases, with 19 bases between. CDR3 amino acids: CASTPNPAVSSYEQYF. CDR3 nucleotides: TGCGCCAGCACCCCTAATCCCGCTGTGAGCTCCTACGAGCAGTACTTC.

The chain uses TRBV5-4 and TRBJ2-5; 10 nucleotides align to TRBD1. Germline V CDR1 and CDR2: SGHNT, YYREEE (reference sequence). Trimming took 4 bases from V and 2 from J; bases not matched to a gene: 8. The CDR3 spans 16 residues. In nucleotides, the CDR3 is TGTGCCAGCAGCCCGTGGACAGGGGGTGGGCAAGAGACCCAGTACTTC. It codes for CASSPWTGGGQETQYF.

This clone showed up just once. V usage is TRBV5-8 and J usage is TRBJ2-3; no firm D call. V lost 1 base and J lost 2, with 8 bases in between. The CDR3 runs to 14 residues. Germline V gives CDR1 SGHTS, CDR2 YDEGEE. In DNA, the CDR3 is TGTGCCAGCAGCTTGTCGCTTTACACAGATACGCAGTATTTT. This encodes CASSLSLYTDTQYF.

The sample holds a few counts of this clone. The chain recombines TRBV5-1 with TRBJ2-1; perhaps TRBD2 as D (5 bases). CDR1 SGHRS and CDR2 YFSETQ come from the germline V gene. Trimming shortened V by 4 bases and J by 0 bases, and 11 bases separated the two germline ends. This CDR3 contains 15 residues. The CDR3 sequence: CASSTGWSSYNEQFF. Here the CDR3 DNA reads TGCGCCAGCAGCACGGGGTGGAGCTCCTACAATGAGCAGTTCTTC.

This clone came up once. The chain employs TRBV2 and TRBJ2-1; a possible D gene is TRBD1 (6 bases). The CDR3 extends over 14 amino acids. Trimming pared 11 bases from V and 0 bases from J, leaving 14 bases between. CDR1 and CDR2 from the germline V gene are SNHLY and FYNNEI. The CDR3 region has the DNA TGTGCCGGACGCGACAGGAGCTCCTACAATGAGCAGTTCTTC. Protein: CAGRDRSSYNEQFF. The full variable domain, its missing parts supplied by reference TRBV2 and TRBJ2-1, is EPEVTQTPSHQVTQMGQEVILRCVPISNHLYFYWYRQILGQKVEFLVSFYNNEISEKSEIFDDQFSVERPDGSNFTLKIRSTKLEDSAMYFCAGRDRSSYNEQFFGPGTRLTVL.

The rearrangement joins TRBV15 to TRBJ2-3, with D unclear. The CDR3 has 17 residues. The ends were cut back, 3 bases at V and 0 bases at J, with 16 bases in the middle. The germline V gene encodes CDR1 LNHNV and CDR2 YYDKDF (reference sequence). The CDR3: CATSRSQGQLSTDTQYF. The CDR3 DNA sequence: TGTGCCACCAGCAGGTCGCAAGGGCAACTTAGCACAGATACGCAGTATTTT. Full variable domain (remainder filled in from reference TRBV15 and TRBJ2-3): DAMVIQNPRYQVTQFGKPVTLSCSQTLNHNVMYWYQQKSSQAPKLLFHYYDKDFNNEADTPDNFQSRRPNTSFCFLDIRSPGLGDTAMYLCATSRSQGQLSTDTQYFGPGTRLTVL.

About this clone itself: The DNA is left out, because the CDR3 cannot be placed on it with certainty; the CDR3 is given as TCRdb lists it. J is TRBJ2-5 and V is TRBV21-1; the DNA was not compared with TRBD2, the D call given in the table. TRBV21-1 is recorded as a pseudogene. The CDR3 spans 23 residues, counting both ends. The CDR3 spells CASSKGRQEEETQYFGPTIAQYF.